This is a list of T cell receptor beta chains from one sample in a study of shared clonotypes between healthy human individuals. TCRdb's copy holds only in-frame clones and misses some; the assay was immunoSEQ multiplex PCR. The sample holds some 490,000 clones, about 72% seen once. The sequenced sample consisted of PBMCs. Every receptor here comes from a woman aged 40 to 50 in good health. Some clones in this sample may be carry-over from other donors' samples. Both conserved end residues are part of each CDR3. D genes are given only for firm matches. Expanded clones are given a class, and other clones once, few, many or no size at all.

d_gene | j_gene | abundance | v_gene | CDR3aa | CDR3nt
TRBD2 | TRBJ2-2 | NA | TRBV28 | CASSSSGLAPSTGELFF | TGTGCCAGCAGTTCCTCCGGACTAGCCCCGAGCACCGGGGAGCTGTTTTTT
TRBD2 | TRBJ2-2 | NA | TRBV30 | CAWTSGRGTGELFF | TGTGCCTGGACCAGCGGGAGAGGAACCGGGGAGCTGTTTTTT
NA | TRBJ2-1 | NA | TRBV6-1 | CASSERKGMIGNEQFF | TGTGCCAGCAGTGAACGAAAGGGGATGATTGGGAATGAGCAGTTCTTC
NA | TRBJ1-4 | NA | TRBV15 | CATSRSWESEKLFF | TGTGCCACCAGCAGGAGCTGGGAATCTGAAAAACTGTTTTTT
TRBD2 | TRBJ2-1 | NA | TRBV7-2 | CASSLVPRTSGINEQFF | TGTGCCAGCAGCTTAGTCCCCAGGACTAGCGGGATCAATGAGCAGTTCTTC
NA | TRBJ1-4 | NA | TRBV5-4 | CASSLGQGIPTNEKLFF | TGTGCCAGCAGCTTGGGGCAGGGGATTCCAACTAATGAAAAACTGTTTTTT
NA | TRBJ1-5 | NA | TRBV27 | CASSLWQGYQPQHF | TGTGCCAGCAGTTTGTGGCAGGGTTATCAGCCCCAGCATTTT
NA | TRBJ2-3 | NA | TRBV7-3 | CASSYGTPGPDTQYF | TGTGCCAGCAGCTACGGGACTCCCGGGCCAGATACGCAGTATTTT
TRBD1 | TRBJ1-5 | NA | TRBV6-5 | CAGSGTGSQPQHF | TGTGCCGGCTCCGGGACAGGGAGTCAGCCCCAGCATTTT
TRBD1 | TRBJ1-1 | NA | TRBV19 | CATTGASIAEAFF | TGTGCCACAACAGGGGCCAGTATCGCTGAAGCTTTCTTT
NA | TRBJ1-4 | NA | TRBV19 | CASSPREEKLFF | TGTGCCAGTAGTCCGAGGGAAGAAAAACTGTTTTTT
TRBD2 | TRBJ2-7 | NA | TRBV11-1 | CASSYPDRGEGYEQYF | TGTGCCAGCAGCTACCCCGATCGGGGGGAGGGGTACGAGCAGTACTTC
NA | TRBJ2-1 | NA | TRBV19 | CASSTGARLGYNEQFF | TGTGCCAGTAGTACAGGGGCGCGGTTAGGCTACAATGAGCAGTTCTTC
TRBD2 | TRBJ2-7 | NA | TRBV6-5 | CASRPGLPTYEQYF | TGTGCCAGCAGACCGGGACTACCGACCTACGAGCAGTACTTC
TRBD1 | TRBJ2-1 | NA | TRBV5-1 | CATNRDRVNNEQFF | TGCGCCACCAACCGGGACAGGGTTAACAATGAGCAGTTCTTC
NA | TRBJ1-1 | NA | TRBV11-2 | CASTPLGAMSTEAFF | TGTGCCAGCACTCCCTTAGGGGCAATGAGCACTGAAGCTTTCTTT
NA | TRBJ1-2 | NA | TRBV19 | CASIAGTLYGYTF | TGTGCCAGTATCGCCGGGACACTCTATGGCTACACCTTC
NA | TRBJ2-7 | NA | TRBV10-2 | CAIFQGGSWSYEQYF | TGCGCCATCTTCCAAGGTGGTTCTTGGTCCTACGAGCAGTACTTC
TRBD1 | TRBJ2-7 | NA | TRBV10-3 | CAIRAGTGDSYEQYF | TGTGCCATCAGGGCCGGGACAGGGGATAGCTACGAGCAGTACTTC
NA | TRBJ1-4 | once | TRBV6-5 | CASSYGGEKLFF | TGTGCCAGCAGTTACGGAGGCGAAAAACTGTTTTTT
NA | TRBJ2-2 | NA | TRBV7-3 | CASSSPLGTGELFF | TGTGCCAGCAGCTCCCCCCTCGGGACCGGGGAGCTGTTTTTT
NA | TRBJ2-3 | NA | TRBV14 | CASSQERFRSVDTQYF | TGTGCCAGCAGCCAAGAGAGGTTCAGGTCTGTAGATACGCAGTATTTT